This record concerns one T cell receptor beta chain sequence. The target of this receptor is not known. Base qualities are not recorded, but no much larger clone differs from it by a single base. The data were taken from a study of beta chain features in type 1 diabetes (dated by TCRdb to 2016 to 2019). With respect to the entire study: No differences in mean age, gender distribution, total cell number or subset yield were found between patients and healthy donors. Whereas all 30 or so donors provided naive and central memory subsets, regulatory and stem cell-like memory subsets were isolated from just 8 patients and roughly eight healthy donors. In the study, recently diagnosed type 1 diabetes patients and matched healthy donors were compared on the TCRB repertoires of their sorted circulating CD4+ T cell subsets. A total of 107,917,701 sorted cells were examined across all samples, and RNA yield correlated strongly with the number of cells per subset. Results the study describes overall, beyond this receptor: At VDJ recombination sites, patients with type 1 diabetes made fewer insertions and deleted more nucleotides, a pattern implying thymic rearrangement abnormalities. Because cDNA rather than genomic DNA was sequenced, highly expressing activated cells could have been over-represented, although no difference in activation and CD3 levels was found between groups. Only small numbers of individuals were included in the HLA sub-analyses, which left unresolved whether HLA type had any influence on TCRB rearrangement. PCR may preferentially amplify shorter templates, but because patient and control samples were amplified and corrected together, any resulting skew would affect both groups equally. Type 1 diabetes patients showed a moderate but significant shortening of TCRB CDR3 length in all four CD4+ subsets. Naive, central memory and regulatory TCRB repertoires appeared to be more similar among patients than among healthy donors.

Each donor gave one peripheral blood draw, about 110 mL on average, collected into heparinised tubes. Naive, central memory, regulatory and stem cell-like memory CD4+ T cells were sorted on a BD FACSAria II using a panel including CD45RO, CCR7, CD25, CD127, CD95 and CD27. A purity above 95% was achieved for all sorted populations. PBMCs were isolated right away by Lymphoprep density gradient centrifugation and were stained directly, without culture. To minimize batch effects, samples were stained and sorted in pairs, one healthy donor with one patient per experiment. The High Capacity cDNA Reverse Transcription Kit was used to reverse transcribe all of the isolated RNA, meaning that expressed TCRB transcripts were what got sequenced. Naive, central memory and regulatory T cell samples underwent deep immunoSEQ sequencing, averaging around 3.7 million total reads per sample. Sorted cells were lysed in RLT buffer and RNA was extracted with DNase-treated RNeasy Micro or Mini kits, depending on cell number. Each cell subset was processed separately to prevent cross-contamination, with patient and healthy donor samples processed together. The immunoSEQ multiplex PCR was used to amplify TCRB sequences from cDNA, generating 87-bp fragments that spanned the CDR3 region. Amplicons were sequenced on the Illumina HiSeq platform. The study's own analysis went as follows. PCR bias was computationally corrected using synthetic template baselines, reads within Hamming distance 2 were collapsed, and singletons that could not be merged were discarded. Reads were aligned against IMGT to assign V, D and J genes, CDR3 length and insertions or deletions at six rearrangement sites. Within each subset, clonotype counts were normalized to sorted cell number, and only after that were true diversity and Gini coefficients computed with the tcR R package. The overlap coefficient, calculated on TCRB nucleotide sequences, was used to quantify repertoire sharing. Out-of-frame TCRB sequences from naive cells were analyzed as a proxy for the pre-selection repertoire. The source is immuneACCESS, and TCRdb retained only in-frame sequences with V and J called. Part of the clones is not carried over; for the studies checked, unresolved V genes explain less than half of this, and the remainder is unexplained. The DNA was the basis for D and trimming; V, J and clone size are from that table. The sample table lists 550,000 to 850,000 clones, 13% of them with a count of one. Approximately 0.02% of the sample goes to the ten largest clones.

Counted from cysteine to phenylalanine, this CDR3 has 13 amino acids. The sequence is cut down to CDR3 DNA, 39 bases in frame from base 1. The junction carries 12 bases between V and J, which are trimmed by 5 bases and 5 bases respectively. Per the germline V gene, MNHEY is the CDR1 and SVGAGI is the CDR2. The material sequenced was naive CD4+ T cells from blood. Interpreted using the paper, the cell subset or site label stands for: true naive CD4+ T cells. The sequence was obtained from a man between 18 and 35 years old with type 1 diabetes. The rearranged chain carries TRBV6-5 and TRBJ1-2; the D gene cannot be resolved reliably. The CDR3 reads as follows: CASSDLLGYGYTF. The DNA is TGTGCCAGCAGTGACCTACTTGGGTATGGCTACACCTTC.